The 14 T cell receptor beta chains listed next were all sequenced from one sample in a study of blood T cells in healthy people across ages. Primers used in a second PCR of about 7 to 12 cycles were a sample-barcoded 5' primer and a J-beta primer mix. TCRdb used MiXCR to reprocess the 5' RACE reads, holding one entry per CDR3 protein. The data hold roughly 700,000 distinct CDR3 sequences, with just under 25% observed a single time. These data are also associated with another study on T cells of mothers and their children.

The specimen was blood. The receptors derive from a boy between 10 and 17 years old in good health.

The chain carries TRBV20-1 and TRBJ2-7, with D possibly matching TRBD1 (5 bases). The V gene lost 0 bases and the J gene lost 7 bases, with 10 bases spanning the gap. Germline V CDR1 and CDR2: DFQATT, SNEGSKA (reference sequence). The CDR3 runs to 12 residues. The chain's CDR3 is CSARETGLEQYF. In DNA, the CDR3 is TGCAGTGCTAGAGAAACAGGATTAGAGCAGTACTTC.

V and J are TRBV7-9 and TRBJ1-2; D gene uncertain. This CDR3 region has 16 residues. V lost 5 bases and J lost 1, with 17 bases in between. Germline assignment: CDR1 SEHNR and CDR2 FQNEAQ (reference sequence). For the CDR3, the DNA is TGTGCCAGCAGCCCGGGCCTCATACAAGATAACTATGGCTACACCTTC. This sequence encodes CASSPGLIQDNYGYTF.

This sequence joins TRBV7-2 and TRBJ2-7, with 8 bases matching TRBD1. Trimming took 5 bases from V and 2 from J; bases not matched to a gene: 5. CDR3 length: 14 residues. Germline CDR1 and CDR2: SGHTA and FQGNSA. CDR3 sequence (DNA): TGTGCCAGCAGCCCCTGGACAGGGACCTACGAGCAGTACTTC. Its translation is CASSPWTGTYEQYF.

This clonotype was counted a few times. The chain couples TRBV25-1 to TRBJ2-3; D call uncertain. Trimming pared 1 base from V and 3 bases from J, leaving 8 bases between. The germline gives CDR1 MGHDK, CDR2 SYGVNS. The CDR3 is 14 residues long. The CDR3 DNA reads as TGTGCCAGCAGTGAATCGGTGGGGACAGATACGCAGTATTTT. It encodes CASSESVGTDTQYF.

This clonotype was seen many times. The V call is TRBV11-3, the J call TRBJ2-5, with a possible D match to TRBD2 (6 bases). Germline loops: CDR1 SGHNT, CDR2 YENEEA. Trimming removed 5 bases at V and 4 bases at J, with 11 bases between. The CDR3 consists of 13 residues. CDR3 nucleotides: TGTGCCAGCAGCCCCGGGAGTCTAGAGACCCAGTACTTC. It codes for CASSPGSLETQYF.

Here the CDR3 DNA reads TGCAGCGTTGAATTTGTGCGCAGGGGGCTGCAAGAGACCCAGTACTTC. It encodes CSVEFVRRGLQETQYF. The gene calls are TRBV29-1 and TRBJ2-5, with 8 nucleotides matching TRBD1. Germline CDR1 is SQVTM and CDR2 is ANQGSEA. This CDR3 is built from 16 residues. The V gene end was trimmed by 2 bases and the J gene end by 2 bases; junction bases not matched to a gene: 10.

This clonotype was detected only a few times. The CDR3 DNA reads as TGTGCCAGCGGACGACCGACAGGGCGCACCGGGGAGCTGTTTTTT. Translated, it gives CASGRPTGRTGELFF. The gene calls are TRBV3-1 and TRBJ2-2; TRBD1 agrees at 7 bases. Trimming cost V 8 bases and J 4 bases; bases outside gene matches: 10. This CDR3 has 15 residues. Germline CDR1 and CDR2: LGHDT and YNNKEL (reference sequence).

The chain joins TRBV14 to TRBJ1-1; D ambiguous. Trimming removed 4 bases from V and 4 bases from J, with 16 bases in between. Germline CDR1 SGHDN, CDR2 FVKESK. There are 15 residues in the CDR3. CDR3 bases: TGTGCCAGCAGCCCCACGACCTTAGGGTTCACTGAAGCTTTCTTT. This translates into CASSPTTLGFTEAFF.

This clonotype showed up just a few times. The V call is TRBV3-1, the J call TRBJ2-2; TRBD2 matches 8 bases. CDR3 length: 15 amino acids. With 4 bases clipped from V and 2 bases from J, the junction kept 3 bases outside the gene matches. Per germline, CDR1 LGHDT and CDR2 YNNKEL (reference sequence). CDR3 DNA: TGTGCCAGCAGCCGAAGCGGGAGTAACACCGGGGAGCTGTTTTTT. This codes for CASSRSGSNTGELFF.

The rearrangement joins TRBV10-3 to TRBJ1-1; D may be TRBD1 (5 bases). There are 16 residues in the CDR3. Trimming left V 0 bases short and J 5 bases short, with 16 bases between. Germline values: CDR1 ENHRY, CDR2 SYGVKD. Here the CDR3 reads CAISESPGLIGTEAFF. The CDR3 DNA is TGTGCCATCAGTGAGTCACCGGGACTCATCGGAACTGAAGCTTTCTTT.

The chain is built from TRBV28 and TRBJ2-7; the D is unclear. The CDR3 length is 12 residues. Germline CDR1 MDHEN, CDR2 SYDVKM. Trimming took off 0 bases at V and 6 bases at J, with 6 bases between the two ends. CDR3 sequence: CASSLWAGEQYF. The CDR3 DNA sequence: TGTGCCAGCAGTTTATGGGCTGGCGAGCAGTACTTC.

This clonotype appeared a few times. CDR3 DNA: TGTGCCAGCAGCCAACCAAGCGGGGCGAACACCGGGGAGCTGTTTTTT. Amino acids: CASSQPSGANTGELFF. The chain is built from TRBV3-1 and TRBJ2-2, with 7 bases matching TRBD2. Trimming at V came to 2 bases and at J to 0 bases, leaving 3 bases not matched to a gene. The germline V gene encodes CDR1 LGHDT and CDR2 YNNKEL (reference sequence). The length of the CDR3 is 16 residues.

A few counts support this clonotype. This rearrangement joins TRBV25-1 to TRBJ2-7; D is unclear. The length of the CDR3 is 11 residues. Trimming took off 11 bases at V and 3 bases at J, with 11 bases between the two ends. Germline V CDR1 and CDR2: MGHDK, SYGVNS. This CDR3 reads CASGGVYEQYF. In nucleotides, the CDR3 is TGTGCCTCGGGCGGAGTCTACGAGCAGTACTTC.

Notes on this clonotype: A read error may produce the germline difference seen at one junction end. V gene TRBV7-7 combines with J gene TRBJ2-1; D call uncertain. Germline CDR1 is SSHAT and CDR2 is FNYEAQ (reference sequence). This CDR3 spans 15 amino acids. The chain's CDR3 is CASSVTYSVGNEQFF. In DNA form, the CDR3 reads TGTGCTAGCAGCGTGACCTACTCTGTGGGGAATGAGCAGTTCTTC.